This T cell receptor (beta chain) was sequenced in a study of tumor-infiltrating lymphocytes in primary liver carcinoma. The V gene's germline CDR1 is SGHNT and CDR2 YYREEE (reference sequence). The ends were cut back, 0 bases at V and 7 bases at J, with 21 bases in the middle. The CDR3 is made up of 17 amino acids. Joint extraction of RNA and DNA used roughly 18-34 mg of bulk tissue that was unsorted. Uniformly, tumor samples exhibited a viable tumor cell fraction exceeding 80%. Study outcomes and limitations: For tumor-adjacent and tumor-blood pairs, overlap was less than that seen for tumor region pairs. Only about 7.5-24% of top clones appeared in all five tumor regions.

Worth noting for this clonotype: Its specificity is not known.

Using a constant-region primer together with ProtoScript II reverse transcriptase, TCR beta cDNA was made from roughly 520 ng of total RNA. Three nested multiplex PCR rounds of slightly modified ARM-PCR generated TCR beta libraries. With TRBV1-TRBV30 forward primers and a C-beta reverse primer, the first two PCR rounds were run for 9 to 10 cycles each. TCRdb re-called the multiplex PCR reads with MiXCR, one entry per CDR3 protein. The table has approximately 60,000 distinct CDR3 sequences, about three quarters seen once. The sequence derives from a man aged 40-49 years with primary liver carcinoma and hepatitis B virus infection. The sequenced material came from liver tumor tissue from sampling region 2. The sample's subset: tumor region T2, inferior pole. The chain couples TRBV5-4 to TRBJ2-3, with D perhaps TRBD2 (5 bases). CDR3 coding DNA: TGTGCCAGCAGCTTGGAAAGGATTAGCGCGGGTGGATATACGCAGTATTTT. This codes for CASSLERISAGGYTQYF.